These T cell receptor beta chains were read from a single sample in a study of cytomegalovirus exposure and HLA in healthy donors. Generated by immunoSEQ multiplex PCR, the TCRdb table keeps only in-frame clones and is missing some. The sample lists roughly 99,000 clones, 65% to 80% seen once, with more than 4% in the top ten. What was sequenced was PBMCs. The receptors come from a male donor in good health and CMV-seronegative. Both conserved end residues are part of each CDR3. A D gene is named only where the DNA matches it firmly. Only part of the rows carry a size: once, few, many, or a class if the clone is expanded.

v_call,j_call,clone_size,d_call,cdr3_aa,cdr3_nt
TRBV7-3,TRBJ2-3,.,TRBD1,CASSRDRGTDTQYF,TGTGCCAGCAGCCGAGACAGGGGCACAGATACGCAGTATTTT
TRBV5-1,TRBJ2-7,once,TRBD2,CASSLVGARLAGGDEQYF,TGCGCCAGCAGCTTGGTGGGAGCAAGACTAGCGGGAGGCGACGAGCAGTACTTC
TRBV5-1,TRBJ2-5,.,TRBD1,CASRISAGTGVETQYF,TGCGCCAGCAGAATCTCGGCCGGGACAGGGGTAGAGACCCAGTACTTC
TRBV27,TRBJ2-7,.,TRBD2,CASSSRRGLAATYEQYF,TGTGCCAGCAGTTCCCGGAGGGGACTAGCGGCGACCTACGAGCAGTACTTC
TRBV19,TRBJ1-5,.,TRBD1,CASSILSDRGGNQPQHF,TGTGCCAGTAGTATATTATCGGACAGGGGGGGAAATCAGCCCCAGCATTTT
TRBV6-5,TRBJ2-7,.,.,CASSYSRTSSEQYF,TGTGCCAGCAGTTACTCGAGAACTAGCAGCGAGCAGTACTTC
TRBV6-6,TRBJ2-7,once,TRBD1,CASSATGEYHEQYF,TGTGCCAGCAGTGCGACAGGGGAGTACCACGAGCAGTACTTC
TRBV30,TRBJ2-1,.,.,CAWSVLGWGRREFF,TGTGCCTGGAGTGTACTAGGTTGGGGTCGAAGGGAGTTCTTC
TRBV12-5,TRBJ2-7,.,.,CASGFGLAESSYEQYF,TGTGCTAGTGGTTTCGGCCTGGCGGAAAGCTCCTACGAGCAGTACTTC
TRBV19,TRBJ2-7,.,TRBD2,CASSSVLAGTTYEQYF,TGTGCCAGTAGTAGTGTACTAGCGGGAACTACCTACGAGCAGTACTTC
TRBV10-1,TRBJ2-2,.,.,CASSEEAGQPVEELFF,TGCGCCAGCAGTGAGGAGGCAGGGCAACCTGTGGAGGAGCTGTTTTTT
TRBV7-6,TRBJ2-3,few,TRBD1,CASSLEVTGDGDTQYF,TGTGCCAGCAGCTTAGAGGTGACAGGGGACGGGGATACGCAGTATTTT
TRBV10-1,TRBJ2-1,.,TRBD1,CASSDHGTGAHYNEQFF,TGCGCCAGCAGTGACCATGGGACAGGGGCCCATTACAATGAGCAGTTCTTC
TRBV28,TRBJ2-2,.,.,CASSLRGGRELFF,TGTGCCAGCAGTTTAAGGGGAGGAAGGGAGCTGTTTTTT
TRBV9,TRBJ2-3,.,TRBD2,CASSDQRLAGRDTQYF,TGTGCCAGCAGCGACCAAAGACTAGCGGGAAGAGATACGCAGTATTTT
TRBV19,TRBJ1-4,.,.,CASSAPGENEKLFF,TGTGCCAGTAGTGCACCGGGGGAGAATGAAAAACTGTTTTTT
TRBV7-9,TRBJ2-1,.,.,CASSLGQNEQFF,TGTGCCAGCAGCTTAGGCCAGAATGAGCAGTTCTTC
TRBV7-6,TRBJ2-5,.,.,CASSPIGEVETQYF,TGTGCCAGCAGCCCAATCGGGGAGGTAGAGACCCAGTACTTC
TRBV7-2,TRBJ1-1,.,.,CASSLGRNTEAFF,TGTGCCAGCAGCTTAGGCAGGAACACTGAAGCTTTCTTT
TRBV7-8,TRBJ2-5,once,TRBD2,CASSLAGLAQETQYF,TGTGCCAGCAGCTTAGCGGGACTAGCCCAAGAGACCCAGTACTTC
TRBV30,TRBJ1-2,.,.,CASEQAEGYTF,TGTGCCAGCGAACAGGCGGAAGGCTACACCTTC
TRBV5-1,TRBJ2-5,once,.,CASSVAQGGGETQYF,TGCGCCAGCAGCGTGGCACAGGGTGGTGGAGAGACCCAGTACTTC
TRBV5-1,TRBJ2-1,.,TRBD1,CASSLGTVNNEQFF,TGCGCCAGCAGCCTCGGGACAGTTAACAATGAGCAGTTCTTC
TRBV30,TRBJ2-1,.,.,CAWGESGRGNEQFF,TGTGCCTGGGGGGAGTCGGGGAGGGGGAATGAGCAGTTCTTC
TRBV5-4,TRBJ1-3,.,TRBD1,CASSYRGSSGNTIYF,TGTGCCAGCAGCTACAGGGGTAGCTCTGGAAACACCATATATTTT
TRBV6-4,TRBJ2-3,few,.,CASSVAGTDTQYF,TGTGCCAGCAGCGTCGCAGGGACAGATACGCAGTATTTT
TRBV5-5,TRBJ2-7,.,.,CASSLAGTTYEQYF,TGTGCCAGCAGCTTGGCAGGGACAACCTACGAGCAGTACTTC
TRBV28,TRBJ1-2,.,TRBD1,CASSTLLGTGTGRNGYTF,TGTGCCAGCAGCACACTCTTAGGGACCGGGACAGGGAGGAATGGCTACACCTTC
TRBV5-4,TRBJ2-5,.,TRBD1,CASSVPGQAQETQYF,TGTGCCAGCAGCGTACCGGGACAGGCTCAAGAGACCCAGTACTTC
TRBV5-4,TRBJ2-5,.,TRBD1,CASSIATGGETQYF,TGTGCCAGCAGCATAGCGACAGGGGGAGAGACCCAGTACTTC
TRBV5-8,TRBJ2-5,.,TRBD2,CASSERDWETQYF,TGTGCCAGCAGCGAGCGGGACTGGGAGACCCAGTACTTC
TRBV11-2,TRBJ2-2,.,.,CASSLIKGRRTGELFF,TGTGCCAGCAGCTTAATAAAGGGGCGCCGCACCGGGGAGCTGTTTTTT
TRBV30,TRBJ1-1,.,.,CACSALGGTEAFF,TGTGCCTGCTCTGCCTTGGGGGGGACTGAAGCTTTCTTT
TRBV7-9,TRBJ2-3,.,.,CASSRGGSTDTQYF,TGTGCCAGCAGCCGAGGGGGAAGCACAGATACGCAGTATTTT
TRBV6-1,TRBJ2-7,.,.,CASRDSSYEQYF,TGTGCCAGCAGGGACAGTTCCTACGAGCAGTACTTC
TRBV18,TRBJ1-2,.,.,CASSPDRVRSGYTF,TGTGCCAGCTCACCAGACCGGGTACGGTCTGGCTACACCTTC
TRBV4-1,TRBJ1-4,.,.,CASSPRMGATNEKLFF,TGCGCCAGCAGCCCCAGGATGGGAGCAACTAATGAAAAACTGTTTTTT
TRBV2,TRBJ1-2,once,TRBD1,CASSEARTGHGYTF,TGTGCCAGCAGTGAAGCTCGGACAGGCCATGGCTACACCTTC
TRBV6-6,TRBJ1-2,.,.,CASSQPSNYGYTF,TGTGCCAGCAGTCAACCGAGTAACTATGGCTACACCTTC
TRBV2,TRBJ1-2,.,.,CASSGDSNYGYTF,TGTGCCAGCAGTGGAGACAGCAACTATGGCTACACCTTC
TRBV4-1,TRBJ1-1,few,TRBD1,CASSQPRDRVMNTEAFF,TGCGCCAGCAGCCAACCCCGGGACAGGGTGATGAACACTGAAGCTTTCTTT
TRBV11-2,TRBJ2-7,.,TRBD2,CASSLDAGGRRSYEQYF,TGTGCCAGCAGCTTAGACGCGGGAGGGCGAAGATCGTACGAGCAGTACTTC
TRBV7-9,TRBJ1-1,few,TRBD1,CASSSPDRGNTEAFF,TGTGCCAGCAGCTCTCCCGACAGGGGGAACACTGAAGCTTTCTTT
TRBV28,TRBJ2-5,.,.,CASSLGGTEETQYF,TGTGCCAGCAGTTTAGGAGGGACAGAAGAGACCCAGTACTTC
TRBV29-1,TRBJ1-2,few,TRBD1,CSVEGLTGRVYGYTF,TGCAGCGTTGAAGGTTTGACAGGGAGAGTCTATGGCTACACCTTC
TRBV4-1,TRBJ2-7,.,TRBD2,CASSQGRLAGVEQYF,TGCGCCAGCAGCCAAGGCCGACTAGCGGGAGTTGAGCAGTACTTC
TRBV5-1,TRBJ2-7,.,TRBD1,CASSLAGTGVDEQYF,TGCGCCAGCAGCTTGGCCGGGACAGGGGTAGACGAGCAGTACTTC
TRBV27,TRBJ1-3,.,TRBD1,CASSFQTGFIKVNTIYF,TGTGCCAGCAGTTTTCAGACAGGGTTCATTAAGGTTAACACCATATATTTT
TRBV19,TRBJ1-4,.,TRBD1,CASKPGQGPSSTNEKLFF,TGTGCCAGTAAACCGGGACAGGGTCCCTCTTCAACTAATGAAAAACTGTTTTTT
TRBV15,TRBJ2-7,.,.,CATSGQNYEQYF,TGTGCCACCAGCGGACAGAACTACGAGCAGTACTTC
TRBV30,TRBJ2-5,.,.,CAWSDSLQETQYF,TGTGCCTGGAGTGACAGCCTACAAGAGACCCAGTACTTC
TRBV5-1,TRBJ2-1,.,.,CAGSPPGSSYNEQFF,TGCGCCGGCAGTCCCCCTGGGAGCTCCTACAATGAGCAGTTCTTC
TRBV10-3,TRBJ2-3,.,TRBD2,CAISETFSGRTTDTQYF,TGTGCCATCAGTGAGACCTTTAGCGGGAGGACGACAGATACGCAGTATTTT
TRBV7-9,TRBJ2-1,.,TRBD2,CASSLAGGNEQFF,TGTGCCAGCAGCTTAGCGGGAGGGAATGAGCAGTTCTTC
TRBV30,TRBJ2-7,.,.,CAWDPGSRVEQYF,TGTGCCTGGGACCCAGGGTCTCGGGTCGAGCAGTACTTC
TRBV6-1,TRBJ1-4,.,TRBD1,CATGQETEEKLFF,TGTGCCACTGGACAGGAGACGGAGGAGAAACTGTTTTTT
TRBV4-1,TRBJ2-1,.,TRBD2,CASRPLSLAGGENEQFF,TGCGCCAGCAGGCCCCTCTCACTAGCGGGAGGGGAAAATGAGCAGTTCTTC
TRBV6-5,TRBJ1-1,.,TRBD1,CASSYDRGNTEAFF,TGTGCCAGCAGTTACGACAGGGGAAACACTGAAGCTTTCTTT
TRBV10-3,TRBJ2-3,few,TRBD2,CAISELLAGVKDTQYF,TGTGCCATCAGTGAGCTCCTAGCGGGAGTTAAAGATACGCAGTATTTT